These 25 T cell receptor beta chains came from one sample sequenced in a study of T cell repertoires in ileal Crohn's disease. Produced via immunoSEQ multiplex PCR; TCRdb's table is partial and in-frame only. The sample has around 8,200 clones; roughly 80% are singletons. Sequencing was done on a sample of ileal tissue. The receptors were gathered from an adult with Crohn's disease.

This chain joins TRBV6-1 and TRBJ1-2; 8 bases line up with TRBD1. CDR1 and CDR2 from the germline V gene are MNHNS and SASEGT. The CDR3 has 15 amino acids. V lost 0 bases and J lost 11; bases outside the gene matches: 11. CDR3 amino acids: CASSEAGTGGSSYTF. CDR3 nucleotide sequence: TGTGCCAGCAGTGAAGCTGGCACAGGGGGGAGTAGTTACACCTTC.

The CDR3 DNA follows: TGTGCCAGCAGCTTGGGGGACACAGGAACGGGGCTGGCTTTCTTT. It is translated as CASSLGDTGTGLAFF. The rearrangement uses TRBV5-6 and TRBJ1-1; a weak D match, TRBD1 (6 bases). This CDR3 has 15 amino acids. The germline gives CDR1 SGHDT, CDR2 YYEEEE. Trimming removed 0 bases at V and 11 bases at J, with 20 bases between.

The rearrangement joins TRBV5-1 to TRBJ2-2, with 7 bases fitting TRBD1. This CDR3 is 17 amino acids long. The germline CDR1 and CDR2 sequences are SGHRS and YFSETQ. The ends lost 4 bases at V and 4 bases at J; junction bases unmatched: 13. The CDR3 DNA reads as TGCGCCAGCAGCCCCTCCCCGGGACAGACCTCCACCGGGGAGCTGTTTTTT. Protein sequence: CASSPSPGQTSTGELFF.

This chain links TRBV5-1 with TRBJ1-2; the D gene is possibly TRBD1 (5 bases). The CDR3 totals 15 residues. V was trimmed by 5 bases and J by 2 bases, leaving 16 bases between them. In germline, CDR1 is SGHRS, CDR2 YFSETQ. CDR3 bases: TGCGCCAGCAGGTCCACCCGCGGGGGAAACTATGGCTACACCTTC. This sequence encodes CASRSTRGGNYGYTF.

Regarding this clone: This CDR3 is also generated by other DNA sequences in the sample. The chain links TRBV2 to TRBJ1-1; D is perhaps TRBD1 (5 bases). Germline lookup yields CDR1 SNHLY and CDR2 FYNNEI. The CDR3 spans 13 residues. With 5 bases removed from V and 0 bases from J, the gap between germline ends came to 7 bases. This chain's CDR3 is CASSSGLNTEAFF. CDR3 nucleotides: TGTGCCAGCAGTTCAGGGCTGAACACTGAAGCTTTCTTT. Using reference TRBV2 and TRBJ1-1 for the parts outside the CDR3, the full variable domain is EPEVTQTPSHQVTQMGQEVILRCVPISNHLYFYWYRQILGQKVEFLVSFYNNEISEKSEIFDDQFSVERPDGSNFTLKIRSTKLEDSAMYFCASSSGLNTEAFFGQGTRLTVV.

The CDR3 sequence is CASSRDRGEKLFF. In nucleotides, the CDR3 is TGTGCCAGCAGCCGGGACAGGGGAGAAAAACTGTTTTTT. The genes are TRBV7-2 and TRBJ1-4, with TRBD1 identical over 10 bases. Germline CDR1 reads SGHTA; CDR2 reads FQGNSA. The CDR3 is made up of 13 amino acids. V dropped 5 bases and J dropped 8; count of bases not matched to a gene: 2.

The chain couples TRBV7-8 to TRBJ2-7; D not certain. Germline V gene sequence: CDR1 SGHVS, CDR2 FQNEAQ. V gave up 5 bases and J gave up 11 bases, with 16 bases separating them. The CDR3 has 12 residues. CDR3 amino acids: CASSQPDTPKYF. The DNA of the CDR3 is TGTGCCAGCAGCCAACCCGACACCCCAAAGTACTTC.

This chain links TRBV30 with TRBJ1-6; 10 nucleotides line up with TRBD1. The CDR3 covers 16 residues. Per germline, CDR1 GTSNPN and CDR2 SVGIG (reference sequence). The trim removed 4 bases at V and 7 bases at J, leaving 10 bases unmatched. CDR3 DNA: TGTGCCTGGAACCTCAAACCGGGACAGGGGAATTCACCCCTCCACTTT. Residues: CAWNLKPGQGNSPLHF.

The J gene is TRBJ2-7, the V gene TRBV4-2; perhaps TRBD2 as D (6 bases). Per the germline V gene, CDR1 is LGHNA and CDR2 is YNFKEQ. Trimming removed 0 bases from V and 3 bases from J, with 6 bases in between. The CDR3 runs 13 residues. The CDR3 spells CASSQDSGYEQYF. As DNA, the CDR3 is TGTGCCAGCAGCCAAGATAGCGGCTACGAGCAGTACTTC.

The V gene is TRBV5-1, the J gene TRBJ2-3, with 10 positions matching TRBD2. This CDR3 is built from 17 residues. Germline V lookup: CDR1 SGHRS, CDR2 YFSETQ. The V gene end was trimmed by 4 bases and the J gene end by 0 bases; junction bases not matched to a gene: 8. CDR3 DNA sequence: TGCGCCAGCAGCAACGGTGCTAGCGGGGGTAGCACAGATACGCAGTATTTT. This translates into CASSNGASGGSTDTQYF. The complete variable domain, with remaining parts taken from reference TRBV5-1 and TRBJ2-3, reads KAGVTQTPRYLIKTRGQQVTLSCSPISGHRSVSWYQQTPGQGLQFLFEYFSETQRNKGNFPGRFSGRQFSNSRSEMNVSTLELGDSALYLCASSNGASGGSTDTQYFGPGTRLTVL.

The rearrangement links TRBV5-5 to TRBJ1-2, with 9 bases that match TRBD1. Looked up from germline, CDR1 is SGHKS and CDR2 is YYEKEE (reference sequence). This CDR3 contains 15 residues. V was clipped by 0 bases and J by 7 bases; unmatched bases: 7. The CDR3 nucleotides are TGTGCCAGCAGCTTGGCCCCGGGACAGGGAGGTGGCTACACCTTC. This codes for CASSLAPGQGGGYTF.

This clone was detected only a few times. The chain joins TRBV19 to TRBJ2-5; D is ambiguous. V was trimmed by 5 bases and J by 2 bases, leaving 9 bases between them. The CDR3 extends over 13 amino acids. The V gene's germline CDR1 is LNHDA and CDR2 SQIVND (reference sequence). The CDR3 loop is CASSAQPQETQYF. The DNA for the CDR3 is TGTGCCAGTAGTGCACAACCTCAAGAGACCCAGTACTTC.

V and J are TRBV19 and TRBJ1-4; tentatively, D is TRBD1 (6 bases). The CDR3 has 9 residues. The germline V gene encodes CDR1 LNHDA and CDR2 SQIVND (reference sequence). Between the trimmed V and J ends, which lost 11 bases and 16 bases, there was a span of 14 bases. DNA for the CDR3: TGTGCCGGCTTACAGGGCCCGTTTTTT. This gives the protein CAGLQGPFF.

This chain joins TRBV11-3 and TRBJ2-1; 7 bases are shared with TRBD2. CDR1 and CDR2 (germline): SGHNT, YENEEA. The CDR3 covers 15 residues. The ends lost 5 bases at V and 6 bases at J; junction bases unmatched: 10. CDR3 DNA sequence: TGTGCCAGCAGCCTCTCGGGCGGGACTATCAATGAGCAGTTCTTC. Translating it yields CASSLSGGTINEQFF.

This chain joins TRBV7-4 and TRBJ2-7, with TRBD1 matching over 11 bases. The CDR3 sequence is 14 residues long. With 5 bases clipped from V and 3 bases from J, the junction kept 3 bases outside the gene matches. Germline lookup yields CDR1 SGHVT and CDR2 SQSDAQ. In DNA form, the CDR3 reads TGTGCCAGCAGCATAGGGACAGGGGGCTACGAGCAGTACTTC. As protein: CASSIGTGGYEQYF.

The chain uses TRBV27 and TRBJ1-2; tentatively, D is TRBD1 (5 bases). The CDR3 consists of 17 residues. Germline V gives CDR1 MNHEY, CDR2 SMNVEV (reference sequence). Trimming took off 6 bases at V and 3 bases at J, with 23 bases between the two ends. CDR3 nucleotide sequence: TGTGCCAGCAGACCCCGGGTGGTCAGGGCGGTCGACTATGGCTACACCTTC. This translates into CASRPRVVRAVDYGYTF.

This chain uses TRBV7-3 with TRBJ2-7, with 8 bases identical to TRBD1. This CDR3 contains 14 residues. Germline V gene data show CDR1 as SGHTA and CDR2 as FQGTGA. Trimming at V came to 4 bases and at J to 6 bases, leaving 8 bases not matched to a gene. CDR3 DNA sequence: TGTGCCAGCAGCTATAGTGGGACAGGATCCGAGCAGTACTTC. This gives the protein CASSYSGTGSEQYF. Complete variable domain (other parts from reference TRBV7-3 and TRBJ2-7): GAGVSQTPSNKVTEKGKYVELRCDPISGHTALYWYRQSLGQGPEFLIYFQGTGAADDSGLPNDRFFAVRPEGSVSTLKIQRTERGDSAVYLCASSYSGTGSEQYFGPGTRLTVT.

This clone occurred once. This chain uses TRBV5-1 with TRBJ2-5; no reliable D call. Per the germline V gene, CDR1 is SGHRS and CDR2 is YFSETQ. This CDR3 comprises 15 residues. V was pared by 0 bases and J by 1 base, with 10 bases between. The CDR3 nucleotides read TGCGCCAGCAGCTTGGCGGCGGCTCCCCAAGAGACCCAGTACTTC. Its protein is CASSLAAAPQETQYF.

The V call is TRBV6-6, the J call TRBJ1-4; 10 nucleotides align to TRBD1. V shed 2 bases, J shed 3 bases, and the junction held 3 bases outside the gene matches. CDR3 length: 16 residues. Germline V gene lookup returns CDR1 MNHNY and CDR2 SVGAGI (reference sequence). CDR3 sequence: CASSYPDRGANEKLFF. The CDR3 DNA reads TGTGCCAGCAGTTACCCGGACAGGGGGGCTAATGAAAAACTGTTTTTT.

CDR3 DNA: TGTGCCTGGAGTCCTCTTAATTCACCCCTCCACTTT. Protein: CAWSPLNSPLHF. The J gene is TRBJ1-6, the V gene TRBV30; D unclear. V was clipped by 2 bases and J by 6 bases, with 5 bases between them. CDR1 is GTSNPN, CDR2 SVGIG, per germline (reference sequence). The length of the CDR3 is 12 residues.

This clone has only a few counts. The gene calls are TRBV2 and TRBJ2-1; D unclear. Deletions cut 6 bases from V and 9 bases from J, with 9 bases between. Germline CDR1 is SNHLY and CDR2 is FYNNEI. The CDR3 contains 11 residues. CDR3 region: CASRGYLEQFF. The CDR3 DNA is TGTGCCAGCAGGGGCTATCTTGAGCAGTTCTTC. Full variable domain (rest looked up from reference TRBV2 and TRBJ2-1): EPEVTQTPSHQVTQMGQEVILRCVPISNHLYFYWYRQILGQKVEFLVSFYNNEISEKSEIFDDQFSVERPDGSNFTLKIRSTKLEDSAMYFCASRGYLEQFFGPGTRLTVL.

This clone was seen a single time. The genes are TRBV7-2 and TRBJ2-2; TRBD2 aligns across 9 bases. The CDR3 totals 17 residues. Trimming cost V 4 bases and J 5 bases; bases outside gene matches: 11. The V gene's germline CDR1 is SGHTA and CDR2 FQGNSA. CDR3 coding DNA: TGTGCCAGCAGCTCCCCGGCGGGCGGGGGGGCGACCGGGGAGCTGTTTTTT. Its translation: CASSSPAGGGATGELFF.

CDR3 in amino acids: CASSLDRNNEQFF. CDR3 bases: TGTGCCAGCAGCTTAGATCGTAACAATGAGCAGTTCTTC. The J gene is TRBJ2-1, the V gene TRBV11-3, with D uncertain. The V gene lost 0 bases and the J gene lost 5 bases, with 5 bases spanning the gap. CDR1 SGHNT and CDR2 YENEEA come from the germline V gene. The CDR3 is made up of 13 amino acids.

The chain couples TRBV28 to TRBJ1-1, with 8 bases identical to TRBD1. Germline V gene data show CDR1 as MDHEN and CDR2 as SYDVKM. V lost 8 bases, J lost 11 bases, and 10 bases stayed unmatched. The CDR3 runs 12 residues. The CDR3: CASSTSDRGAFF. In DNA form, the CDR3 reads TGTGCCAGCTCGACCTCAGACAGGGGCGCTTTCTTT.

CDR3 sequence (DNA): TGTGCCAGCTCCGGGACTGGCGGCTCTGGCAATCAGCCCCAGCATTTT. This sequence encodes CASSGTGGSGNQPQHF. J is TRBJ1-5 and V is TRBV18; TRBD1 might be the D (5 bases). The CDR3 runs to 16 residues. V was pared by 6 bases and J by 2 bases, with 17 bases between. Germline V gives CDR1 KGHSH, CDR2 LQKENI.